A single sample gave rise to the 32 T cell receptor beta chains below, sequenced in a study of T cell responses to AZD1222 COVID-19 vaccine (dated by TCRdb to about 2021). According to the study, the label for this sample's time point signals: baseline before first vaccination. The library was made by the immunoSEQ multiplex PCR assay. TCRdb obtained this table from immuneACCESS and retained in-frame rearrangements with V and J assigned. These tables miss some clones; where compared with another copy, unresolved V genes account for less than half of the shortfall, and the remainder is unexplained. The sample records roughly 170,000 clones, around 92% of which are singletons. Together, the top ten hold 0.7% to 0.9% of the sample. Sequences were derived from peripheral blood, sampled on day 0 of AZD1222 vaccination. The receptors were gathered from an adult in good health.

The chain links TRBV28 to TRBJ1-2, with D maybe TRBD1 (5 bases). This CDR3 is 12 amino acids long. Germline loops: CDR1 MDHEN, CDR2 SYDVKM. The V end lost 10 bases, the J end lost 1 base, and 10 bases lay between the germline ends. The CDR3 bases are TGTGCCATCCAGGGCTTTAACTATGGCTACACCTTC. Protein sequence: CAIQGFNYGYTF.

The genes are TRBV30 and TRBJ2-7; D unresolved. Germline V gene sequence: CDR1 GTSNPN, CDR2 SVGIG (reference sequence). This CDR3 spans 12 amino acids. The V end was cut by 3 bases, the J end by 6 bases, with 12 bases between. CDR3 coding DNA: TGTGCCTGGAGCCCGGGTTTGGGCGAGCAGTACTTC. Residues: CAWSPGLGEQYF.

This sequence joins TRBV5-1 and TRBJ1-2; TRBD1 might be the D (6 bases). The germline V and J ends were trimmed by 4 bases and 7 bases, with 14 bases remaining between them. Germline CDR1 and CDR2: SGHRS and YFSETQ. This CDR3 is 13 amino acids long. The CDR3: CASSQETRGGYTF. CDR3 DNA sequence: TGCGCCAGCAGCCAGGAGACCAGGGGTGGCTACACCTTC. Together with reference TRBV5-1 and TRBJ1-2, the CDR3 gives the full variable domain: KAGVTQTPRYLIKTRGQQVTLSCSPISGHRSVSWYQQTPGQGLQFLFEYFSETQRNKGNFPGRFSGRQFSNSRSEMNVSTLELGDSALYLCASSQETRGGYTFGSGTRLTVV.

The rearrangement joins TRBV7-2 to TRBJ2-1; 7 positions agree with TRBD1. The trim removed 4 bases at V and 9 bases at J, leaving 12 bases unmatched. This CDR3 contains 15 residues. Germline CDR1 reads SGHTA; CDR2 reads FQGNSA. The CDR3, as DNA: TGTGCCAGCAGCTCGCAAAAGAGACAGGGTTCTGAGCAGTTCTTC. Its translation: CASSSQKRQGSEQFF.

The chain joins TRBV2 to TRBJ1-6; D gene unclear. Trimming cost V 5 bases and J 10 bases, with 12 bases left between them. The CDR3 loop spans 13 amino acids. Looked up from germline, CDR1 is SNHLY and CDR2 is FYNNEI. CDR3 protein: CASSRRPVSPLHF. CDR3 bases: TGTGCCAGCAGTCGGCGGCCTGTATCACCCCTCCACTTT.

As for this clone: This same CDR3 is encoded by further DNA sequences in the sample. The CDR3 is CAWSPSNQPQHF. The CDR3 DNA follows: TGTGCCTGGAGTCCGAGCAATCAGCCCCAGCATTTT. J is TRBJ1-5 and V is TRBV30; D remains ambiguous. Trimming removed 2 bases from V and 1 base from J, with 3 bases in between. The CDR3 contains 12 residues. Germline CDR1 and CDR2: GTSNPN and SVGIG (reference sequence).

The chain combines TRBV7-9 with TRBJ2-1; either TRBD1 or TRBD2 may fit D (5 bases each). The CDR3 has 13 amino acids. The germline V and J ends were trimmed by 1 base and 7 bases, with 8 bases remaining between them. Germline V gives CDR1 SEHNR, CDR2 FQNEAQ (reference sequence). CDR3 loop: CASSLGWGNEQFF. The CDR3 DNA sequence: TGTGCCAGCAGCTTAGGGTGGGGGAATGAGCAGTTCTTC.

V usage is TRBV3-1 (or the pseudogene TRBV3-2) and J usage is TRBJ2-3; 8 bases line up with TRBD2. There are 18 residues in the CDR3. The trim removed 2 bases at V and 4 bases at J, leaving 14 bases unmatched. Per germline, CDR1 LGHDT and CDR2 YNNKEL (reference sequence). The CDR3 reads CASSQNLGLAELPDTQYF. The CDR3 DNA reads TGTGCCAGCAGCCAAAACCTTGGACTAGCAGAACTCCCAGATACGCAGTATTTT.

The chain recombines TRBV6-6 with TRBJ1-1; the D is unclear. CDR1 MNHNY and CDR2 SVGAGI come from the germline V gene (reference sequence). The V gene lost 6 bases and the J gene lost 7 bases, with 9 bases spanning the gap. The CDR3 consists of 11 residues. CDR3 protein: CASRGGFEAFF. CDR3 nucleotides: TGTGCCAGCAGAGGCGGATTTGAAGCTTTCTTT.

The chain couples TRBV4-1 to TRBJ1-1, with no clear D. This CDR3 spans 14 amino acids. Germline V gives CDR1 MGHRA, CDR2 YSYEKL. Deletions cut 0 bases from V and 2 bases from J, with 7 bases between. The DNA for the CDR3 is TGCGCCAGCAGCCAAGATCCTTTCAACACTGAAGCTTTCTTT. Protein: CASSQDPFNTEAFF.

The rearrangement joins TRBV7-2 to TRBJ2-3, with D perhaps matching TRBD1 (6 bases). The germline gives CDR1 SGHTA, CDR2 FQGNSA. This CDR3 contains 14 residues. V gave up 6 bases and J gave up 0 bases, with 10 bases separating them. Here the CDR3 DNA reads TGTGCCAGCAGGACAGGCTCAAGCACAGATACGCAGTATTTT. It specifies CASRTGSSTDTQYF.

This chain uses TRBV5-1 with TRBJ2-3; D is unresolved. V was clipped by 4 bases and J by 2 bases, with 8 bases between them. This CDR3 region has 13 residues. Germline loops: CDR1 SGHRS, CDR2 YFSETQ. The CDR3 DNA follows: TGCGCCAGCAGCCTCGGACCCACAGATACGCAGTATTTT. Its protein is CASSLGPTDTQYF.

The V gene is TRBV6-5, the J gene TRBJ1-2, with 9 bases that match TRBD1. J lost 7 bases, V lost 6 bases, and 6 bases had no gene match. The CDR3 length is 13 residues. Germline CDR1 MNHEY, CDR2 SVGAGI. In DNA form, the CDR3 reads TGTGCCAGCAGGGGGGACAGGGTCGGTGGCTACACCTTC. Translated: CASRGDRVGGYTF.

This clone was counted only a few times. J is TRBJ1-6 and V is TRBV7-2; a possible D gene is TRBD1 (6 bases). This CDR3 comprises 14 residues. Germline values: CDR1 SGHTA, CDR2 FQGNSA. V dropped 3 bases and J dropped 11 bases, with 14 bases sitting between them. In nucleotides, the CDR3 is TGTGCCAGCAGCTTCGAACAAGGGGGGACACCCCTCCACTTT. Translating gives CASSFEQGGTPLHF.

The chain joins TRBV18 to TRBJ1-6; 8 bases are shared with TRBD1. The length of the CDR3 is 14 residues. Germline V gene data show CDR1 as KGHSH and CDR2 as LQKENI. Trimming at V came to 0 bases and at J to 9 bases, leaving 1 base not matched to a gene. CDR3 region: CASSPPDRVSPLHF. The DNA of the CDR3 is TGTGCCAGCTCACCACCGGACAGGGTTTCACCCCTCCACTTT. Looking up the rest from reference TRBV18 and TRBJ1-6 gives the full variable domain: NAGVMQNPRHLVRRRGQEARLRCSPMKGHSHVYWYRQLPEEGLKFMVYLQKENIIDESGMPKERFSAEFPKEGPSILRIQQVVRGDSAAYFCASSPPDRVSPLHFGNGTRLTVT.

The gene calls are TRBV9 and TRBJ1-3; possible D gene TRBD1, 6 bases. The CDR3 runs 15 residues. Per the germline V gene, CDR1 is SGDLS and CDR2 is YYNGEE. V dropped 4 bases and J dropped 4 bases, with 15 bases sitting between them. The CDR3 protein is CASSPRAGVGNTIYF. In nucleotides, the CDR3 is TGTGCCAGCAGCCCCCGGGCAGGGGTAGGAAACACCATATATTTT.

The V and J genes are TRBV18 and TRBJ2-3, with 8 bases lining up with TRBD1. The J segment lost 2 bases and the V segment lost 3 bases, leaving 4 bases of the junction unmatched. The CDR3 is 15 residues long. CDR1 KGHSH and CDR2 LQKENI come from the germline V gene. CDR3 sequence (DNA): TGTGCCAGCTCACCTTCGACAGGGGTCACAGATACGCAGTATTTT. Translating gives CASSPSTGVTDTQYF. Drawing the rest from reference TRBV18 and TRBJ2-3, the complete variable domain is NAGVMQNPRHLVRRRGQEARLRCSPMKGHSHVYWYRQLPEEGLKFMVYLQKENIIDESGMPKERFSAEFPKEGPSILRIQQVVRGDSAAYFCASSPSTGVTDTQYFGPGTRLTVL.

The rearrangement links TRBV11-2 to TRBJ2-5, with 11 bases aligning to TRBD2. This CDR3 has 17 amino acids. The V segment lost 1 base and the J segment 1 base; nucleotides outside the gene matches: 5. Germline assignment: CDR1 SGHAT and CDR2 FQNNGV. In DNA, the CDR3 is TGTGCCAGCAGCTTAGGCCGACTAGCGGGGTCCCAAGAGACCCAGTACTTC. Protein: CASSLGRLAGSQETQYF.

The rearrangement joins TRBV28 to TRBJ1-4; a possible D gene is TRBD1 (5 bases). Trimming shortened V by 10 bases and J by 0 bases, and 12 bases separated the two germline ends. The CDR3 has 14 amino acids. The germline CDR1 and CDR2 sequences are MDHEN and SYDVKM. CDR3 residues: CATEGTATNEKLFF. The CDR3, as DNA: TGTGCCACCGAAGGGACGGCAACTAATGAAAAACTGTTTTTT.

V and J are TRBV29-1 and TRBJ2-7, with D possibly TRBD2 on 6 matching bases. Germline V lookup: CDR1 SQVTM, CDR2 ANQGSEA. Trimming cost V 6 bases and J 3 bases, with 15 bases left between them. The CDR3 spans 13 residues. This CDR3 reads CSVLVGSHYEQYF. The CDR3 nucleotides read TGCAGCGTGTTGGTCGGGAGTCACTACGAGCAGTACTTC.

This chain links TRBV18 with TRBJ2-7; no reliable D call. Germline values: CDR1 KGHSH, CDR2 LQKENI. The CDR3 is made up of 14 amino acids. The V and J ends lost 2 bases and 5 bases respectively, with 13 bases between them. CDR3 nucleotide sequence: TGTGCCAGCTCACCATTATCCGCCCTCAACGAGCAGTACTTC. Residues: CASSPLSALNEQYF.

The CDR3 loop reads CASSLAGENVYEQYF. CDR3 nucleotide sequence: TGCGCCAGCAGCTTGGCAGGGGAGAATGTCTACGAGCAGTACTTC. The V and J genes are TRBV5-1 and TRBJ2-7; D is possibly TRBD1 (6 bases). The CDR3 spans 15 residues. The germline CDR1 and CDR2 sequences are SGHRS and YFSETQ. Between the trimmed V and J ends, which lost 0 bases and 3 bases, there was a span of 13 bases. The full variable domain, completed using reference TRBV5-1 and TRBJ2-7, is KAGVTQTPRYLIKTRGQQVTLSCSPISGHRSVSWYQQTPGQGLQFLFEYFSETQRNKGNFPGRFSGRQFSNSRSEMNVSTLELGDSALYLCASSLAGENVYEQYFGPGTRLTVT.

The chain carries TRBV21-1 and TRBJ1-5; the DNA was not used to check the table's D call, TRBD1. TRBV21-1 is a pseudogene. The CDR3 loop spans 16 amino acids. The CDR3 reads CASSKGLQGSNQPQHF. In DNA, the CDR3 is TGTGCCAGCAGCAAAGGACTGCAGGGCAGCAATCAGCCCCAGCATTTT.

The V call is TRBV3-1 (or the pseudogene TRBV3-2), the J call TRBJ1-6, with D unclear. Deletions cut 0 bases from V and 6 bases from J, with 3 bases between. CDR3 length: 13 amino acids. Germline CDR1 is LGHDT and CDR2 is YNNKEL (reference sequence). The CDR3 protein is CASSQDGNSPLHF. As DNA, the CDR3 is TGTGCCAGCAGCCAAGACGGTAATTCACCCCTCCACTTT.

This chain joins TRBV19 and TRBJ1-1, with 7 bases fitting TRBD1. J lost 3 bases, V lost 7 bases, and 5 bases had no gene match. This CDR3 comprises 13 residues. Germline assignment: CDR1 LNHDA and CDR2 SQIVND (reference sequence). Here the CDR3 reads CASNQGGDTEAFF. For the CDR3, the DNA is TGTGCCAGTAATCAGGGGGGTGACACTGAAGCTTTCTTT.

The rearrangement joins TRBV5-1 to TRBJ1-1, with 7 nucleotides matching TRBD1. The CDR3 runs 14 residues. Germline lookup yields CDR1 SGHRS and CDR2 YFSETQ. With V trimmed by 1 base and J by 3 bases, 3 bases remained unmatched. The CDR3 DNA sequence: TGCGCCAGCAGCTTGAGGGGGCCAGACACTGAAGCTTTCTTT. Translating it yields CASSLRGPDTEAFF.

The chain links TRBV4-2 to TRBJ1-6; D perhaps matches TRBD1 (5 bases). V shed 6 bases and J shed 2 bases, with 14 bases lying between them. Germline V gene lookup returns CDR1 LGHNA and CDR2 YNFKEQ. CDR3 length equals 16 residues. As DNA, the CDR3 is TGTGCCAGCAGACCTTGGCGGGACGCCTATAATTCACCCCTCCACTTT. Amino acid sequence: CASRPWRDAYNSPLHF.

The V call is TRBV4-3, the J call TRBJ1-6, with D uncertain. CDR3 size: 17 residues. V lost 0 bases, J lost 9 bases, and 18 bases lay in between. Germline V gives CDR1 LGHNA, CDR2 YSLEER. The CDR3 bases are TGCGCCAGCAGCCAAGATACGAGGCTTGGGTCGCGTTCACCCCTCCACTTT. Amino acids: CASSQDTRLGSRSPLHF.

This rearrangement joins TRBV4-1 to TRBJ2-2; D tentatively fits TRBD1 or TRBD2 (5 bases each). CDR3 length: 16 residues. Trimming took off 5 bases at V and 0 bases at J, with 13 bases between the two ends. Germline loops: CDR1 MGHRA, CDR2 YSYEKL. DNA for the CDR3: TGCGCCAGCAGCGCAGACTGGGACGCGAACACCGGGGAGCTGTTTTTT. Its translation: CASSADWDANTGELFF.

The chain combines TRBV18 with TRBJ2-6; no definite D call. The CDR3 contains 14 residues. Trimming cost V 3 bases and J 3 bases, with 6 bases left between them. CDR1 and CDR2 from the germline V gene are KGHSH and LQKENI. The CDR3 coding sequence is TGTGCCAGCTCACCGGGTATTGGGGCCAACGTCCTGACTTTC. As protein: CASSPGIGANVLTF.

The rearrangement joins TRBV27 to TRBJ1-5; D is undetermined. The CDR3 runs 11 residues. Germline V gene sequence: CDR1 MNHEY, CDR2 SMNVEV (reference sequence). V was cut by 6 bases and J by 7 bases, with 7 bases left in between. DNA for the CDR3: TGTGCCAGCAGCCCAGGACAGCCCCAGCATTTT. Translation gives CASSPGQPQHF.

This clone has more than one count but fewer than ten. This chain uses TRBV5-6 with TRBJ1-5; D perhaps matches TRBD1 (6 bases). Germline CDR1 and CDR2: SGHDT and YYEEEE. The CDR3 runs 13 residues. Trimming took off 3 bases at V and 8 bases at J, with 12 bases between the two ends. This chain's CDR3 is CASSSGVAKPQHF. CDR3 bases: TGTGCCAGCAGCTCAGGGGTTGCAAAGCCCCAGCATTTT. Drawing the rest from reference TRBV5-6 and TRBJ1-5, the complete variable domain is DAGVTQSPTHLIKTRGQQVTLRCSPKSGHDTVSWYQQALGQGPQFIFQYYEEEERQRGNFPDRFSGHQFPNYSSELNVNALLLGDSALYLCASSSGVAKPQHFGDGTRLSIL.